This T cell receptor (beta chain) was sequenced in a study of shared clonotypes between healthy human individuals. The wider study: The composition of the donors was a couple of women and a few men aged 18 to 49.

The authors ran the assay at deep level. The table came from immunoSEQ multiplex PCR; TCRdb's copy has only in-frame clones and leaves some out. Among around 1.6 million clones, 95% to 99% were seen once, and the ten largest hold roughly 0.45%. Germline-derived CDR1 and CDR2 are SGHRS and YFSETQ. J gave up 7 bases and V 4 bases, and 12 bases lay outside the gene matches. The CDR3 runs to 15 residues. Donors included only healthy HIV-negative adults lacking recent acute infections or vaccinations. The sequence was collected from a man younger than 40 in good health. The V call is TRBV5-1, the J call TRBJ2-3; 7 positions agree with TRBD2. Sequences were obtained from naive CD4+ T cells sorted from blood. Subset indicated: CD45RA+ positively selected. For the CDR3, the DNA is TGCGCCAGCAGCCCCGCCGGACTAGTTTCGTATACGCAGTATTTT. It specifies CASSPAGLVSYTQYF.